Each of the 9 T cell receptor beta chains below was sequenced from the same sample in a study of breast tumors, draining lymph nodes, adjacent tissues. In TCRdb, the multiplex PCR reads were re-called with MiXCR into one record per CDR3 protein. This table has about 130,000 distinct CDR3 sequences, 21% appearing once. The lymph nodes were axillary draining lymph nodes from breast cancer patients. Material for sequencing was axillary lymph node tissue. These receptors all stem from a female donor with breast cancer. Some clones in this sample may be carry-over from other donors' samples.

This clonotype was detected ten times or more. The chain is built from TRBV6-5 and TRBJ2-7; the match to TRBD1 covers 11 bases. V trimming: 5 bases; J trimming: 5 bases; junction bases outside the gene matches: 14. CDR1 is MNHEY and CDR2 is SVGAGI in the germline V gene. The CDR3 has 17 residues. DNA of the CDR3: TGTGCCAGCAGTCTAAACTCGGGACAGGGGGGGACGGACGAGCAGTACTTC. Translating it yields CASSLNSGQGGTDEQYF.

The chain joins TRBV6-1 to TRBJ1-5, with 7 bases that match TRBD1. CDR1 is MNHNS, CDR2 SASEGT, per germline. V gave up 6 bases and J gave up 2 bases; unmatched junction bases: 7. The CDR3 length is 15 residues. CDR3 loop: CASRDRDSGNQPQHF. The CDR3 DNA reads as TGTGCCAGCAGAGATAGGGACAGCGGCAATCAGCCCCAGCATTTT.

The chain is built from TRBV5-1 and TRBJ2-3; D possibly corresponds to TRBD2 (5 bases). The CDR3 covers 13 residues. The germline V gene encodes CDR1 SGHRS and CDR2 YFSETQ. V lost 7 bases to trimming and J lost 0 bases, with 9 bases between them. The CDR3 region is CASVEVSTDTQYF. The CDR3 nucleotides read TGCGCCAGCGTGGAGGTTAGCACAGATACGCAGTATTTT.

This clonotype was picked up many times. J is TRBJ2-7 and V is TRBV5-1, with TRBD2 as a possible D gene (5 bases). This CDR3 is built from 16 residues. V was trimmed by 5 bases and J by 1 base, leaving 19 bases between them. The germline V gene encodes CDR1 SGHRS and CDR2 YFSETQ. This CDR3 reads CASRTQKRNPSYEQYF. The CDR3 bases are TGCGCCAGCAGAACGCAGAAGCGGAATCCTTCCTACGAGCAGTACTTC.

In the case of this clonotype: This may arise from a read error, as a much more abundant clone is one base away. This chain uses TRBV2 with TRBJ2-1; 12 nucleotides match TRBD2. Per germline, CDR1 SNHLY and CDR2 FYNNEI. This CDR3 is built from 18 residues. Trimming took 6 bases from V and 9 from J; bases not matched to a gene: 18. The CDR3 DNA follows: TGTGCCAGCAGGGGGAGACTAGCGGGAGTCTCTCTCCCTAGTGAGCAGTTCTTC. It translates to CASRGRLAGVSLPSEQFF.

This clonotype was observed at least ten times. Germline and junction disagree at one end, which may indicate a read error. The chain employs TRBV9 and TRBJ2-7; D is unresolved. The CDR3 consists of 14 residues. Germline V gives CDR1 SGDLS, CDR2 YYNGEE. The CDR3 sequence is CASSVEGLSHEQYF. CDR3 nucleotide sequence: TGTGCCAGCAGCGTAGAAGGGCTCTCCCACGAGCAGTACTTC.

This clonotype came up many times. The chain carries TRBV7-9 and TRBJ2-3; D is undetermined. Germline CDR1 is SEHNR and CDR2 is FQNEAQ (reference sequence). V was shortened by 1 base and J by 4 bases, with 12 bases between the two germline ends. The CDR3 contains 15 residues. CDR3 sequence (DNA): TGTGCCAGCAGCTTAGGAGCTAGTACGGCAGATACGCAGTATTTT. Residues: CASSLGASTADTQYF.

As DNA, the CDR3 is TGTGCCAGCAGCTTAGAGGCCGGGGGGCAGCCCCAGCATTTT. Amino acids: CASSLEAGGQPQHF. The chain uses TRBV11-2 and TRBJ1-5; D possibly corresponds to TRBD1 (5 bases). This CDR3 is 14 amino acids long. V gave up 0 bases and J gave up 7 bases, with 10 bases separating them. CDR1 SGHAT and CDR2 FQNNGV come from the germline V gene.

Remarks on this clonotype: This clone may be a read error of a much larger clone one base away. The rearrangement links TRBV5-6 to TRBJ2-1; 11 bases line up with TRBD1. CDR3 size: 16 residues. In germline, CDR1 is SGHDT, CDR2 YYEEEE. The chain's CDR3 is CASGLADRGRSDEQFF. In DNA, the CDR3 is TGTGCCAGCGGCTTGGCGGACAGGGGGCGCAGTGATGAGCAGTTCTTC.